The clone carrying this TCR beta chain was seen at least ten times. Unique molecular identifiers featured in how the TCRbeta library was prepared. TCRdb analysed the PCR reads with MiXCR anew, one entry per CDR3 protein. The sample includes approximately 4,300 distinct CDR3 sequences, around an eighth of them seen just once. The CDR3 length is 13 residues. The V end lost 4 bases, the J end lost 9 bases, and 14 bases lay between the germline ends. Germline V gene sequence: CDR1 LGHDT, CDR2 YNNKEL (reference sequence). The data stem from a study of T-cell reconstitution after alpha-beta-depleted transplantation in children.

Sequenced here: PBMCs, mostly from graft donor cells, sampled 60 days after TCRalphabeta/CD19-depleted stem cell transplant. This TCR was sampled from a male patient aged 2 to 9 who had a stem cell transplant for acute lymphoblastic leukemia, so the T cells may come from the graft donor. The rearrangement uses TRBV3-1 and TRBJ2-3; D uncertain. DNA of the CDR3: TGTGCCAGCAGCCCTCGGCGGTATGTAACGCAGTATTTT. It codes for CASSPRRYVTQYF.